These T cell receptor beta chains were read from a single sample in a study of blood T cell repertoires in COVID-19. Using immunoSEQ multiplex PCR, the repertoire was profiled, and TCRdb retains in-frame clones only, with some absent. The sample has roughly 79,000 clones; approximately 90% are singletons. The specimen sequenced was peripheral blood. These receptor sequences come from a woman older than 75 with active or convalescent COVID-19. Both conserved end residues are part of each CDR3. Fields, in order: V gene, J gene, D gene, clone size, CDR3 protein, CDR3 DNA. A D gene is named only where the DNA matches it firmly. Rows may omit the clone size; those that give it use once, few, many or a size class.

>TRBV19|TRBJ2-1|TRBD1|-
CASSTGAGWTGWGEQFF
TGTGCCAGTAGTACCGGGGCGGGGTGGACAGGGTGGGGTGAGCAGTTCTTC
>TRBV6-2/TRBV6-3|TRBJ1-2|TRBD1|-
CASSYTGQGLYGYTF
TGTGCCAGCAGTTATACCGGACAGGGACTATATGGCTACACCTTC
>TRBV7-2|TRBJ2-3|TRBD1|-
CASSSRTGSTDTQYF
TGTGCCAGCAGCTCCAGGACAGGGAGCACAGATACGCAGTATTTT
>TRBV4-3|TRBJ1-5|-|-
CASSQVAGRQPQHF
TGCGCCAGCAGCCAAGTCGCAGGTCGTCAGCCCCAGCATTTT
>TRBV2|TRBJ1-2|-|few
CASSEQTGRDYGYTF
TGTGCCAGCAGTGAGCAAACAGGGCGTGACTATGGCTACACCTTC
>TRBV11-2|TRBJ1-4|TRBD1|-
CASSFDGTAVVKQLFF
TGTGCCAGCAGCTTTGACGGGACAGCAGTAGTGAAACAACTGTTTTTT
>TRBV5-1|TRBJ2-5|TRBD1|-
CASSPVRGYQETQYF
TGCGCCAGCAGCCCCGTCAGGGGGTACCAAGAGACCCAGTACTTC
>TRBV20-1|TRBJ1-2|-|-
CSASRSGGRGYTF
TGCAGTGCTAGTCGAAGCGGGGGGCGAGGCTACACCTTC
>TRBV27|TRBJ2-7|TRBD1|once
CASSLYGAGTGSSYEQYF
TGTGCCAGCAGTTTGTATGGTGCGGGGACAGGGTCATCCTACGAGCAGTACTTC
>TRBV6-9|TRBJ1-6|-|-
CASRPPTSPYNSPLHF
TGTGCCAGCAGACCCCCCACGAGCCCCTATAATTCACCCCTCCACTTT
>TRBV18|TRBJ2-7|TRBD2|-
CASSPLPGLARAEEQYF
TGTGCCAGCTCACCCCTCCCGGGACTAGCGAGGGCCGAGGAGCAGTACTTC
>TRBV7-2|TRBJ2-5|-|once
CASSLGGRVETQYF
TGTGCCAGCAGCTTAGGAGGCAGGGTGGAGACCCAGTACTTC
>TRBV29-1|TRBJ2-2|TRBD2|once
CSALATNTGELFF
TGCAGCGCACTAGCGACCAACACCGGGGAGCTGTTTTTT
>TRBV18|TRBJ2-6|-|-
CASSPFGQSSGANVLTF
TGTGCCAGCTCACCGTTCGGACAGTCCTCTGGGGCCAACGTCCTGACTTTC
>TRBV6-2/TRBV6-3|TRBJ2-2|TRBD1|-
CASSDLRGQWTGELFF
TGTGCCAGCAGTGACCTCAGGGGGCAGTGGACCGGGGAGCTGTTTTTT
>TRBV5-1|TRBJ2-5|TRBD1|-
CASSPGQAFQETQYF
TGCGCCAGCAGCCCCGGACAGGCCTTCCAAGAGACCCAGTACTTC
>TRBV9|TRBJ2-1|TRBD2|-
CASSVGGPGTTPYNEQFF
TGTGCCAGCAGCGTAGGGGGCCCCGGGACTACCCCCTACAATGAGCAGTTCTTC
>TRBV5-1|TRBJ2-7|-|-
CASSSGGFEQYF
TGCGCCAGCAGCTCGGGTGGTTTCGAGCAGTACTTC
>TRBV28|TRBJ1-1|-|-
CASSFRGARTEAFF
TGTGCCAGCAGTTTCCGGGGGGCGCGGACTGAAGCTTTCTTT
>TRBV7-6|TRBJ2-1|TRBD1|-
CASSLGQGGNNEQFF
TGTGCCAGCAGCTTGGGACAGGGGGGGAACAATGAGCAGTTCTTC
>TRBV11-3|TRBJ2-7|TRBD2|-
CASSFGLAGPYEQYF
TGTGCCAGCAGCTTTGGACTAGCGGGACCCTACGAGCAGTACTTC
>TRBV19|TRBJ1-1|-|-
CASSIPGNTEAFF
TGTGCCAGTAGTATACCGGGTAACACTGAAGCTTTCTTT
>TRBV28|TRBJ2-3|TRBD2|-
CASSVLARDPTDTQYF
TGTGCCAGCAGTGTACTAGCGCGAGATCCCACAGATACGCAGTATTTT
>TRBV5-8|TRBJ2-2|-|-
CASSVGLSGELFF
TGTGCCAGCAGCGTGGGACTCTCCGGGGAGCTGTTTTTT
>TRBV10-3|TRBJ2-3|TRBD2|-
CAIRALAGTDTQYF
TGTGCCATCAGAGCCCTAGCGGGCACAGATACGCAGTATTTT
>TRBV7-2|TRBJ1-6|TRBD1|-
CASSLVGQGDSPLHF
TGTGCCAGCAGCTTAGTAGGCCAGGGGGATTCACCCCTCCACTTT
>TRBV28|TRBJ2-1|-|-
CASSFGGAEQFF
TGTGCCAGCAGTTTTGGAGGGGCTGAGCAGTTCTTC
>TRBV15|TRBJ2-6|-|-
CATSTFNLGGANVLTF
TGTGCCACCAGCACCTTCAATCTGGGCGGGGCCAACGTCCTGACTTTC
>TRBV6-5|TRBJ1-1|-|-
CASSPRPTGGEAFF
TGTGCCAGCAGTCCCCGGCCGACAGGTGGGGAAGCTTTCTTT
>TRBV6-8|TRBJ2-5|-|-
CASRDRELRETQYF
TGTGCCAGCAGAGATCGCGAACTAAGAGAGACCCAGTACTTC
>TRBV5-8|TRBJ1-2|-|-
CASLRDKRNYGYTF
TGTGCCAGCCTCCGGGACAAGAGGAACTATGGCTACACCTTC
>TRBV11-2|TRBJ2-7|-|-
CASSSRAPSYEQYF
TGTGCCAGCAGCTCGCGGGCACCTTCCTACGAGCAGTACTTC
>TRBV18|TRBJ1-4|-|-
CASSPREPEKLFF
TGTGCCAGCTCACCACGAGAACCTGAAAAACTGTTTTTT
>TRBV12-5|TRBJ2-7|-|few
CASGFRWAGITEQYF
TGTGCTAGTGGTTTTAGGTGGGCAGGGATCACCGAGCAGTACTTC
>TRBV18|TRBJ2-7|TRBD2|-
CASSPLSSGRAGSYEQYF
TGTGCCAGCTCACCACTTTCTAGCGGGAGGGCCGGATCCTACGAGCAGTACTTC
>TRBV27|TRBJ1-5|TRBD1|-
CASSLRQGVGQPQHF
TGTGCCAGCAGTCTTAGACAGGGAGTGGGTCAGCCCCAGCATTTT
>TRBV4-2|TRBJ1-1|-|-
CASSKTGLGNTEAFF
TGTGCCAGCAGCAAAACAGGGTTGGGGAACACTGAAGCTTTCTTT
>TRBV7-2|TRBJ2-5|-|-
CASSGWETQYF
TGTGCCAGCTCCGGGTGGGAGACCCAGTACTTC
>TRBV28|TRBJ1-4|TRBD1|-
CASSSGTAYRNEKLFF
TGTGCCAGCAGTTCAGGGACAGCCTATCGTAATGAAAAACTGTTTTTT
>TRBV7-3|TRBJ2-7|-|-
CASSLNPGPYEQYF
TGTGCCAGCAGCTTAAATCCGGGTCCCTACGAGCAGTACTTC
>TRBV6-2/TRBV6-3|TRBJ2-7|-|-
CASSDPHLRGAYEQYF
TGTGCCAGCAGTGACCCACACCTCAGGGGGGCCTACGAGCAGTACTTC
>TRBV7-2|TRBJ1-5|-|-
CASSLGGDVNQPQHF
TGTGCCAGCAGCTTAGGGGGGGACGTCAATCAGCCCCAGCATTTT
>TRBV6-5|TRBJ1-1|-|-
CASSYAIMNTEAFF
TGTGCCAGCAGTTACGCTATTATGAACACTGAAGCTTTCTTT
>TRBV3-1/TRBV3-2|TRBJ1-2|TRBD1|-
CASRGTGGYGYTF
TGTGCCAGCAGAGGAACAGGGGGCTATGGCTACACCTTC
>TRBV7-8|TRBJ2-5|TRBD2|-
CASSLTSGGALETQYF
TGTGCCAGCAGCTTGACTAGCGGGGGGGCCTTGGAGACCCAGTACTTC